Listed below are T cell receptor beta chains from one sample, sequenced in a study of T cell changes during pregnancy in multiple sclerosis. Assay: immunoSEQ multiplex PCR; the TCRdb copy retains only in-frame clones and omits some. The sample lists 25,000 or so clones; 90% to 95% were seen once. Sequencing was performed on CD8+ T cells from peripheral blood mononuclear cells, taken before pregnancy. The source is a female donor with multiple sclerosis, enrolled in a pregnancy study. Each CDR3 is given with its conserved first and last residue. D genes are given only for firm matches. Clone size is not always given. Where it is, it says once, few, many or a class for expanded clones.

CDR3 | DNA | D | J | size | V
CASSYLDISNTGELFF | TGTGCCAGCAGTTACCTGGACATCTCGAACACCGGGGAGCTGTTTTTT | - | TRBJ2-2 | - | TRBV6-5
CASSLMGGEMPYGYTF | TGTGCCAGCAGCTTAATGGGAGGGGAAATGCCCTATGGCTACACCTTC | - | TRBJ1-2 | - | TRBV7-3
CASSGSGEQYF | TGTGCCAGCAGCGGGAGCGGGGAGCAGTACTTC | - | TRBJ2-7 | - | TRBV27
CTSSQGSSGSYEQFF | TGCACCAGCAGCCAAGGTTCTAGCGGGAGCTATGAGCAGTTCTTC | - | TRBJ2-1 | - | TRBV1
CASSLATGTIWGEQFF | TGTGCCAGCAGCTTAGCGACCGGGACTATATGGGGGGAGCAGTTCTTC | TRBD2 | TRBJ2-1 | - | TRBV7-9
CASSLSGNTIYF | TGTGCCAGCAGCCTCTCTGGAAACACCATATATTTT | - | TRBJ1-3 | - | TRBV9
CASSPRDGTYLDF | TGTGCCAGCAGCCCCCGGGACGGGACATACCTCGACTTC | - | TRBJ2-4 | - | TRBV7-6
CASSLATGLAKNIQYF | TGTGCCAGCAGCCTAGCGACAGGACTAGCCAAAAACATTCAGTACTTC | - | TRBJ2-4 | - | TRBV7-9
CASSQGTFYEQYF | TGTGCCAGCAGCCAAGGTACTTTCTACGAGCAGTACTTC | - | TRBJ2-7 | - | TRBV14
CASSFGGGRDTQYF | TGTGCCAGCAGTTTCGGGGGGGGGCGGGATACGCAGTATTTT | TRBD2 | TRBJ2-3 | - | TRBV27
CASSLGWGELTEAFF | TGTGCCAGCAGCTTGGGGTGGGGGGAGTTGACTGAAGCTTTCTTT | - | TRBJ1-1 | once | TRBV5-5
CASSPKGSNQPQHF | TGTGCCAGCAGCCCCAAGGGGAGCAATCAGCCCCAGCATTTT | - | TRBJ1-5 | - | TRBV7-9
CASSRQGSYEQYF | TGTGCCAGCAGTCGCCAGGGTTCCTACGAGCAGTACTTC | - | TRBJ2-7 | - | TRBV27
CASSESPGNYGYTF | TGCGCCAGCAGTGAGTCTCCAGGGAACTATGGCTACACCTTC | - | TRBJ1-2 | - | TRBV10-2
CASSQGASGRFEQYF | TGCGCCAGCAGCCAAGGGGCTAGCGGGAGGTTCGAGCAGTACTTC | TRBD2 | TRBJ2-7 | - | TRBV4-3
CATSRDGVRLRYSNQPQHF | TGTGCCACCAGCAGAGATGGAGTCCGCCTTAGATATAGCAATCAGCCCCAGCATTTT | - | TRBJ1-5 | - | TRBV15
CASSPTWTSGRGHEQFF | TGTGCCAGCTCACCTACTTGGACTAGCGGGAGAGGCCATGAGCAGTTCTTC | TRBD2 | TRBJ2-1 | - | TRBV18
CASSNSEEGVKNIQYF | TGTGCCAGCAGCAACTCCGAGGAGGGAGTCAAAAACATTCAGTACTTC | - | TRBJ2-4 | - | TRBV21-1
CASSQDTGKDFF | TGCGCCAGCAGCCAAGACACAGGGAAAGATTTCTTT | - | TRBJ1-1 | - | TRBV4-1
CASSGGQGSFYEQYF | TGTGCCAGCAGTGGCGGACAGGGGTCCTTCTACGAGCAGTACTTC | TRBD1 | TRBJ2-7 | - | TRBV27
CASSPGTGGIDEQFF | TGTGCCAGCAGCCCCGGGACAGGGGGCATCGATGAGCAGTTCTTC | TRBD1 | TRBJ2-1 | - | TRBV7-9
CATSRASEFNEQFF | TGTGCCACCAGCAGAGCTTCGGAGTTCAATGAGCAGTTCTTC | - | TRBJ2-1 | few | TRBV15
CAIKGDRFYSNQPQHF | TGTGCCATCAAAGGGGACAGGTTCTATAGCAATCAGCCCCAGCATTTT | TRBD1 | TRBJ1-5 | - | TRBV28
CAWTGSHEQFF | TGTGCCTGGACAGGGTCCCATGAGCAGTTCTTC | - | TRBJ2-1 | - | TRBV30
CASSASGTDNTYEQYF | TGTGCCAGCAGCGCATCCGGGACAGACAACACCTACGAGCAGTACTTC | TRBD1 | TRBJ2-7 | few | TRBV7-6
CASSLGLGYNEQFF | TGTGCCAGCAGCTTGGGACTAGGCTACAATGAGCAGTTCTTC | TRBD2 | TRBJ2-1 | once | TRBV7-9
CAISEPSVTGRIDTQYF | TGTGCCATCAGTGAACCCTCCGTGACAGGAAGGATAGATACGCAGTATTTT | - | TRBJ2-3 | - | TRBV10-3
CASSFPTSGTNNEQFF | TGTGCCAGCAGCTTCCCCACTAGCGGTACCAACAATGAGCAGTTCTTC | TRBD2 | TRBJ2-1 | - | TRBV5-6
CASSQGPGTNVYEQYF | TGTGCCAGCAGCCAAGGCCCCGGGACAAACGTATACGAGCAGTACTTC | - | TRBJ2-7 | - | TRBV14
CASTSQLRPYEQYF | TGTGCCAGCACTAGCCAGCTCAGACCTTACGAGCAGTACTTC | - | TRBJ2-7 | - | TRBV7-9
CASSSRTGQGSYNEQFF | TGTGCCAGCAGCTCCAGAACGGGACAGGGTTCATACAATGAGCAGTTCTTC | TRBD1 | TRBJ2-1 | - | TRBV7-9
CASSDSGQDHNEQFF | TGTGCCAGCAGTGACTCGGGGCAGGACCACAATGAGCAGTTCTTC | - | TRBJ2-1 | many | TRBV6-4
CATSRDGVQGRNEKLFF | TGTGCCACCAGCAGAGATGGGGTACAGGGGAGAAATGAAAAACTGTTTTTT | TRBD1 | TRBJ1-4 | - | TRBV15
CASSVGQAHEQYF | TGTGCCAGTAGTGTTGGACAGGCCCACGAGCAGTACTTC | TRBD1 | TRBJ2-7 | - | TRBV19
CASSQDFLDIQYF | TGTGCCAGCAGCCAAGATTTCTTAGACATTCAGTACTTC | - | TRBJ2-4 | - | TRBV14
CASSQVMTGGSNQPQHF | TGTGCCAGCAGCCAAGTGATGACAGGGGGCAGCAATCAGCCCCAGCATTTT | TRBD1 | TRBJ1-5 | - | TRBV4-2
CASSVESGDYGYTF | TGTGCCAGCAGCGTAGAGTCAGGGGATTATGGCTACACCTTC | - | TRBJ1-2 | once | TRBV9